Given below is one T cell receptor beta chain in context. The data belong to a study of blood T cell repertoires in COVID-19. The repertoire was sequenced with immunoSEQ multiplex PCR; TCRdb's copy has only in-frame clones and lacks some. Among just over 200,000 clones listed, around 86% were seen once. The germline V gene encodes CDR1 LGHNA and CDR2 YNFKEQ. The CDR3 contains 16 residues. Trimming cost V 5 bases and J 3 bases; bases outside gene matches: 6. The sample was peripheral blood. This chain connects TRBV4-2 to TRBJ2-1; 11 bases are a match to TRBD2. This sequence originates from a man older than 75 with acute or convalescent COVID-19. CDR3: CASSSQLAGDYNEQFF. The CDR3 coding sequence is TGTGCCAGCAGCTCTCAACTAGCGGGAGACTACAATGAGCAGTTCTTC.